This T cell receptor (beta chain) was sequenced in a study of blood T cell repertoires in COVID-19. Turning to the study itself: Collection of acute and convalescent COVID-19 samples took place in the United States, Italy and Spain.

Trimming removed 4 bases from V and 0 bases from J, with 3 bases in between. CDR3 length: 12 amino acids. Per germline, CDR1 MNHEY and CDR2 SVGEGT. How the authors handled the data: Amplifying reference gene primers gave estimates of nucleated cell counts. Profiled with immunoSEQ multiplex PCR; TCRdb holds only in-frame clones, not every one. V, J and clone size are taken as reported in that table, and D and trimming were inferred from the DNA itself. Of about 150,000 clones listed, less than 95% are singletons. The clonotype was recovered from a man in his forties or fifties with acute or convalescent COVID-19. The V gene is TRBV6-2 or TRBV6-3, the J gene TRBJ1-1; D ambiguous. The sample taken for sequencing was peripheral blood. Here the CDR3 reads CASSSVNTEAFF. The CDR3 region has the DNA TGTGCCAGCAGTTCGGTGAACACTGAAGCTTTCTTT.